Presented here are 23 T cell receptor beta chains from one specimen sequenced in a study of identifying expanded T cells in peripheral blood. Repertoires were generated with immunoSEQ multiplex PCR, while TCRdb's copy carries only in-frame clones and drops some. In the table there are over 100,000 clones, about 88% of which are singletons. The material sequenced was blood. All receptors derive from a person between 18 and 75 years old in good health.

The CDR3 sequence is CASSYVIGPGAGYTF. The CDR3 nucleotides read TGTGCCAGCAGTTACGTAATCGGCCCCGGCGCTGGCTACACCTTC. The V gene is TRBV6-6, the J gene TRBJ1-2; D gene ambiguous. The CDR3 is 15 amino acids. V was clipped by 2 bases and J by 7 bases, with 17 bases between them. Germline CDR1 reads MNHNY; CDR2 reads SVGAGI (reference sequence).

The V and J genes are TRBV6-1 and TRBJ1-5, with D possibly TRBD1 on 6 matching bases. CDR1 and CDR2 (germline): MNHNS, SASEGT. Trimming pared 8 bases from V and 5 bases from J, leaving 13 bases between. The CDR3 has 13 residues. The CDR3 DNA is TGTGCCAGCGATTTTAAGGGGGATCAGCCCCAGCATTTT. Its protein is CASDFKGDQPQHF.

The genes are TRBV9 and TRBJ1-1; the D is unclear. Germline V CDR1 and CDR2: SGDLS, YYNGEE. V was trimmed by 0 bases and J by 0 bases, leaving 3 bases between them. This CDR3 has 13 amino acids. CDR3 amino acids: CASSVVMNTEAFF. CDR3 nucleotides: TGTGCCAGCAGCGTAGTCATGAACACTGAAGCTTTCTTT.

This chain connects TRBV7-2 to TRBJ2-1; possible D gene TRBD1, 5 bases. The CDR3 has 14 amino acids. Germline V gene sequence: CDR1 SGHTA, CDR2 FQGNSA. V was cut by 2 bases and J by 5 bases, with 10 bases left in between. The chain's CDR3 is CASSLPGSHNEQFF. The CDR3 DNA is TGTGCCAGCAGCTTACCAGGGTCCCACAATGAGCAGTTCTTC.

This sequence joins TRBV5-1 and TRBJ2-1, with TRBD2 matching 10 bases. From germline, CDR1 is SGHRS and CDR2 YFSETQ. Trimming took 1 base from V and 4 from J; bases not matched to a gene: 2. The CDR3 loop spans 15 amino acids. CDR3 protein: CASSLTSGTYNEQFF. The CDR3 coding sequence is TGCGCCAGCAGCTTGACTAGCGGGACTTACAATGAGCAGTTCTTC. Full variable domain (remainder filled in from reference TRBV5-1 and TRBJ2-1): KAGVTQTPRYLIKTRGQQVTLSCSPISGHRSVSWYQQTPGQGLQFLFEYFSETQRNKGNFPGRFSGRQFSNSRSEMNVSTLELGDSALYLCASSLTSGTYNEQFFGPGTRLTVL.

In its sample, this clone was seen a few times. The V and J genes are TRBV6-6 and TRBJ1-2; D call uncertain. The CDR3 has 12 residues. The V and J ends lost 2 bases and 8 bases respectively, with 9 bases between them. The V gene's germline CDR1 is MNHNY and CDR2 SVGAGI (reference sequence). The CDR3 DNA follows: TGTGCCAGCAGTTACACACAGTACGGCTACACCTTC. Amino acids: CASSYTQYGYTF.

This clone showed up just a few times. The rearrangement joins TRBV2 to TRBJ2-1; possibly TRBD1 for D (5 bases). Trimming pared 5 bases from V and 5 bases from J, leaving 10 bases between. Looked up from germline, CDR1 is SNHLY and CDR2 is FYNNEI. This CDR3 comprises 13 residues. CDR3 loop: CASSWQGHNEQFF. CDR3 DNA: TGTGCCAGCAGTTGGCAGGGTCACAATGAGCAGTTCTTC.

This clone was recorded only once. Other nucleotide sequences from this sample produce the same CDR3. CDR3 nucleotides: TGCGCCAGCAGCTTGACTAGCGGGGGGACCTACGAGCAGTACTTC. Its protein is CASSLTSGGTYEQYF. The chain carries TRBV5-1 and TRBJ2-7, with 12 bases identical to TRBD2. This CDR3 contains 15 residues. After removal of 1 base from V and 2 bases from J, the junction contained 1 base not matched to a gene. Germline V gives CDR1 SGHRS, CDR2 YFSETQ.

The chain recombines TRBV7-9 with TRBJ2-7; 11 nucleotides align to TRBD2. The CDR3 totals 14 residues. V shed 5 bases, J shed 2 bases, and the junction held 2 bases outside the gene matches. CDR1 is SEHNR and CDR2 is FQNEAQ in the germline V gene (reference sequence). Written as DNA, the CDR3 is TGTGCCAGCAGCAGTAGCGGGAGGGCCTACGAGCAGTACTTC. It yields the protein CASSSSGRAYEQYF. The variable domain in full, completed from reference TRBV7-9 and TRBJ2-7, reads DTGVSQNPRHKITKRGQNVTFRCDPISEHNRLYWYRQTLGQGPEFLTYFQNEAQLEKSRLLSDRFSAERPKGSFSTLEIQRTEQGDSAMYLCASSSSGRAYEQYFGPGTRLTVT.

The chain is built from TRBV28 and TRBJ2-7; maybe TRBD1 (6 bases). The germline CDR1 and CDR2 sequences are MDHEN and SYDVKM. The length of the CDR3 is 15 residues. V was clipped by 7 bases and J by 7 bases, with 23 bases between them. The CDR3 bases are TGTGCCAGCACCGATCCGTCTGGACAGTCCGCAGAGCAGTACTTC. Translated, it gives CASTDPSGQSAEQYF.

This chain's CDR3 is CASTATPSYEQYF. The CDR3 DNA is TGTGCCAGCACGGCGACTCCCTCCTACGAGCAGTACTTC. V is TRBV6-1 and J is TRBJ2-7; unclear D gene. The CDR3 is 13 residues long. Trimming took off 7 bases at V and 0 bases at J, with 10 bases between the two ends. The germline CDR1 and CDR2 sequences are MNHNS and SASEGT.

This chain uses TRBV11-3 with TRBJ2-3, with unresolved D. This CDR3 spans 12 amino acids. V lost 2 bases, J lost 7 bases, and 7 bases lay in between. The germline V gene has CDR1 SGHNT and CDR2 YENEEA. CDR3 sequence (DNA): TGTGCCAGCAGCTTAACAGACAATACGCAGTATTTT. This translates into CASSLTDNTQYF.

The chain combines TRBV6-5 with TRBJ1-1; D is ambiguous. CDR1 and CDR2 (germline): MNHEY, SVGAGI. There are 13 residues in the CDR3. V lost 0 bases and J lost 4, with 6 bases in between. Written as DNA, the CDR3 is TGTGCCAGCAGTTACTCAAGCCTCACTGAAGCTTTCTTT. Its protein is CASSYSSLTEAFF.

The J gene is TRBJ1-1, the V gene TRBV28; D is unclear. This CDR3 spans 15 amino acids. Germline assignment: CDR1 MDHEN and CDR2 SYDVKM. The V end lost 3 bases, the J end lost 5 bases, and 16 bases lay between the germline ends. CDR3 loop: CASSLGSGFRTEAFF. The CDR3 coding sequence is TGTGCCAGCAGTTTGGGATCGGGGTTCCGGACTGAAGCTTTCTTT.

The chain combines TRBV4-2 with TRBJ2-5; D unresolved. This CDR3 has 14 residues. V was pared by 2 bases and J by 2 bases, with 9 bases between. Looked up from germline, CDR1 is LGHNA and CDR2 is YNFKEQ. The CDR3 coding sequence is TGTGCCAGCAGCCAACGACCAATACAAGAGACCCAGTACTTC. It specifies CASSQRPIQETQYF.

The chain is built from TRBV11-1 and TRBJ1-5, with no clear D. This CDR3 contains 13 residues. The V gene's germline CDR1 is SGHAT and CDR2 FQDESV (reference sequence). The V gene lost 4 bases and the J gene lost 3 bases, with 7 bases spanning the gap. The CDR3 region is CASSSAVNQPQHF. The CDR3 bases are TGTGCCAGCAGCTCGGCCGTCAATCAGCCCCAGCATTTT.

The chain uses TRBV6-5 and TRBJ1-3, with D unresolved. The germline V gene encodes CDR1 MNHEY and CDR2 SVGAGI. V shed 4 bases and J shed 4 bases, with 11 bases lying between them. This CDR3 contains 14 residues. The CDR3 here is CASSSGRMGNTIYF. In DNA form, the CDR3 reads TGTGCCAGCAGTTCTGGACGGATGGGAAACACCATATATTTT.

The rearrangement joins TRBV5-1 to TRBJ1-4; no clear D gene. The CDR3 contains 16 residues. Germline CDR1 reads SGHRS; CDR2 reads YFSETQ. V was pared by 5 bases and J by 0 bases, with 14 bases between. CDR3 nucleotides: TGCGCCAGCAGTCTATCAACAGATTCAACTAATGAAAAACTGTTTTTT. This encodes CASSLSTDSTNEKLFF.

V usage is TRBV19 and J usage is TRBJ2-2; D gene uncertain. The CDR3 has 14 residues. Trimming cost V 0 bases and J 6 bases, with 8 bases left between them. Germline V CDR1 and CDR2: LNHDA, SQIVND (reference sequence). This chain's CDR3 is CASSIDRVAGELFF. In nucleotides, the CDR3 is TGTGCCAGTAGTATAGATAGGGTAGCCGGGGAGCTGTTTTTT.

The count of this clone is one. The chain combines TRBV6-5 with TRBJ1-6, with D perhaps matching TRBD1 (5 bases). Per germline, CDR1 MNHEY and CDR2 SVGAGI. V lost 3 bases to trimming and J lost 7 bases, with 13 bases between them. The CDR3 is made up of 15 amino acids. The CDR3 region is CASSYSGRVNSPLHF. Here the CDR3 DNA reads TGTGCCAGCAGTTATTCGGGACGGGTCAATTCACCCCTCCACTTT.

The chain is built from TRBV29-1 and TRBJ2-2; maybe TRBD1 (7 bases). Trimming removed 7 bases at V and 3 bases at J, with 9 bases between. Germline V gene sequence: CDR1 SQVTM, CDR2 ANQGSEA. There are 12 residues in the CDR3. The CDR3 DNA reads TGCAGCGGCGGGACAGACACCGGGGAGCTGTTTTTT. Its translation: CSGGTDTGELFF.

V usage is TRBV7-2 and J usage is TRBJ2-5, with 9 bases identical to TRBD2. The trim removed 5 bases at V and 4 bases at J, leaving 11 bases unmatched. Per germline, CDR1 SGHTA and CDR2 FQGNSA. The length of the CDR3 is 16 residues. CDR3 DNA: TGTGCCAGCAGCCCCGTCGGCGGGGGGGCATCAGAGACCCAGTACTTC. Its translation is CASSPVGGGASETQYF.

This chain links TRBV27 with TRBJ1-6, with TRBD1 matching over 8 bases. The germline V gene has CDR1 MNHEY and CDR2 SMNVEV (reference sequence). This CDR3 spans 13 amino acids. After removal of 6 bases from V and 7 bases from J, the junction contained 2 bases not matched to a gene. The CDR3 DNA reads TGTGCCAGCAGCGACAGGGGCAATTCACCCCTCCACTTT. Translating it yields CASSDRGNSPLHF.